The TCR beta chain under discussion was sequenced for a study of T cells in Graves' hyperthyroidism and ophthalmopathy. Graves' hyperthyroidism without ophthalmopathy progression within 18 months was termed stable. Patients aged 18 to 65 had newly diagnosed hyperthyroidism of under 2 months' duration. Germline trimming cut 1 base from V and 1 base from J; bases unmatched to any gene: 3. The CDR3 is made up of 14 amino acids. Germline assignment: CDR1 SQVTM and CDR2 ANQGSEA. This clonotype was seen at least ten times. Its target is not known. RNA transcripts were the template for amplifying TCR beta CDR3 regions. First-round RT-PCR with HTBI primers amplified the TCR CDR3 region. TCRdb re-called the multiplex PCR reads with MiXCR, one entry per CDR3 protein. This repertoire shows approximately 400,000 distinct CDR3 sequences, about 15% found once; its top ten account for about 33%. Overall study results and limits: Most clonotypes expanded in thyroid above 0.001 were likewise present in blood. The authors' 13 V-J model separated ophthalmopathy from stable hyperthyroidism.

Sequences were obtained from blood. This sequence joins TRBV29-1 and TRBJ2-7; 8 bases line up with TRBD1. This sequence was found in a woman in her 30s with Graves' hyperthyroidism. The CDR3: CSVEGQGRSYEQYF. The DNA of the CDR3 is TGCAGCGTTGAAGGACAGGGGAGGTCCTACGAGCAGTACTTC.